The 18 T cell receptor beta chains listed next were all sequenced from one sample in a study of cytomegalovirus exposure and HLA in healthy donors. In the PCR, 60 Vbeta and 13 Jbeta primers were used. Sequenced by immunoSEQ multiplex PCR; TCRdb stores in-frame clones only, minus some. This sample has around 150,000 clones; around four fifths occur once, and the top ten carry more than 4.5%. Source material: PBMCs. Source of these receptors: a young man in good health.

The CDR3 sequence is CASSEGGQVDTGELFF. The CDR3 DNA is TGTGCCAGCAGTGAGGGGGGACAGGTGGACACCGGGGAGCTGTTTTTT. This chain connects TRBV6-4 to TRBJ2-2; 8 positions match TRBD1. Trimming at V came to 3 bases and at J to 3 bases, leaving 6 bases not matched to a gene. The CDR3 length is 16 residues. The V gene's germline CDR1 is MRHNA and CDR2 SNTAGT.

This chain connects TRBV25-1 to TRBJ2-3; D is perhaps TRBD2 (5 bases). V was pared by 2 bases and J by 0 bases, with 9 bases between. Germline V lookup: CDR1 MGHDK, CDR2 SYGVNS. This CDR3 is built from 15 residues. CDR3 sequence reads: CASSENGDSTDTQYF. The CDR3 coding sequence is TGTGCCAGCAGTGAAAACGGGGATAGCACAGATACGCAGTATTTT.

This CDR3 reads CASSYLSYNEQFF. In DNA form, the CDR3 reads TGTGCCAGCAGTTATCTATCGTACAATGAGCAGTTCTTC. This chain links TRBV9 with TRBJ2-1; D is unclear. The CDR3 has 13 residues. From germline, CDR1 is SGDLS and CDR2 YYNGEE. The ends were cut back, 5 bases at V and 4 bases at J, with 10 bases in the middle.

The chain combines TRBV6-1 with TRBJ2-7; D is unclear. Germline CDR1 and CDR2: MNHNS and SASEGT. V was cut by 6 bases and J by 3 bases, with 15 bases left in between. CDR3 size: 14 residues. CDR3 region: CASRRDRSSYEQYF. DNA of the CDR3: TGTGCCAGCAGGCGAGACCGGAGTAGCTACGAGCAGTACTTC.

This sequence joins TRBV6-5 and TRBJ1-2; TRBD1 aligns across 10 bases. The V gene end was trimmed by 6 bases and the J gene end by 3 bases; junction bases not matched to a gene: 7. CDR3 length: 15 amino acids. Germline V gene lookup returns CDR1 MNHEY and CDR2 SVGAGI. CDR3: CASRGYGTGDYGYTF. The CDR3 region has the DNA TGTGCCAGCAGGGGATACGGGACAGGGGACTATGGCTACACCTTC.

The rearrangement joins TRBV7-2 to TRBJ1-2, with D unclear. V lost 2 bases and J lost 7, with 11 bases in between. The CDR3 covers 13 residues. Germline CDR1 is SGHTA and CDR2 is FQGNSA. The CDR3 sequence: CASSLMSWSGYTF. The CDR3 bases are TGTGCCAGCAGCTTAATGAGTTGGTCTGGCTACACCTTC.

This clone turned up a few times. CDR3 region: CASSPRGLAGPNTGELFF. DNA of the CDR3: TGTGCCAGCAGCCCCCGGGGACTAGCGGGACCGAACACCGGGGAGCTGTTTTTT. The chain recombines TRBV7-3 with TRBJ2-2; TRBD2 aligns across 13 bases. Unmatched junction bases numbered 6, after V lost 5 bases and J lost 0 bases. CDR1 and CDR2 (germline): SGHTA, FQGTGA. This CDR3 is 18 amino acids long.

As regards this clone: The junction differs from germline at one of its ends, possibly a read error. The CDR3 is CASSSGGLNTGELFF. DNA for the CDR3: TGTGCTAGCAGCTCCGGGGGGCTAAACACCGGGGAGCTGTTTTTT. The rearrangement joins TRBV7-7 to TRBJ2-2; D may be TRBD2 (7 bases). This CDR3 region has 15 residues. Germline CDR1 is SSHAT and CDR2 is FNYEAQ (reference sequence).

As to this clone: Within the sample, other DNA sequences also encode this same CDR3. The J gene is TRBJ2-7, the V gene TRBV9; D possibly corresponds to TRBD2 (6 bases). CDR1 and CDR2 (germline): SGDLS, YYNGEE. This CDR3 comprises 16 residues. V lost 4 bases to trimming and J lost 2 bases, with 19 bases between them. CDR3 region: CASSPAGTAPTYEQYF. In DNA form, the CDR3 reads TGTGCCAGCAGCCCAGCCGGGACTGCCCCGACCTACGAGCAGTACTTC. The full variable domain, in which reference TRBV9 and TRBJ2-7 provide the parts outside the CDR3, is DSGVTQTPKHLITATGQRVTLRCSPRSGDLSVYWYQQSLDQGLQFLIQYYNGEERAKGNILERFSAQQFPDLHSELNLSSLELGDSALYFCASSPAGTAPTYEQYFGPGTRLTVT.

The chain links TRBV30 to TRBJ1-1; D might be TRBD1 (6 bases). This CDR3 region has 13 residues. Trimming left V 8 bases short and J 4 bases short, with 17 bases between. The germline gives CDR1 GTSNPN, CDR2 SVGIG (reference sequence). CDR3 region: CAGGRGQGTEAFF. The CDR3 DNA reads TGTGCCGGGGGCAGGGGTCAGGGCACTGAAGCTTTCTTT.

The rearrangement uses TRBV9 and TRBJ1-1, with 8 bases identical to TRBD1. With 4 bases clipped from V and 6 bases from J, the junction kept 11 bases outside the gene matches. CDR3 length: 15 amino acids. Germline values: CDR1 SGDLS, CDR2 YYNGEE. The CDR3 region is CASSPDSRGRSEAFF. The CDR3 region has the DNA TGTGCCAGCAGCCCAGACTCCAGGGGGCGGTCTGAAGCTTTCTTT.

This clone was seen a single time. The chain is built from TRBV5-6 and TRBJ1-3, with no clear D. The germline CDR1 and CDR2 sequences are SGHDT and YYEEEE. Trimming left V 0 bases short and J 3 bases short, with 7 bases between. CDR3 length equals 14 residues. CDR3 sequence: CASSLVGSGNTIYF. Written as DNA, the CDR3 is TGTGCCAGCAGCTTGGTTGGCAGTGGAAACACCATATATTTT. Full variable domain (remainder filled in from reference TRBV5-6 and TRBJ1-3): DAGVTQSPTHLIKTRGQQVTLRCSPKSGHDTVSWYQQALGQGPQFIFQYYEEEERQRGNFPDRFSGHQFPNYSSELNVNALLLGDSALYLCASSLVGSGNTIYFGEGSWLTVV.

The genes are TRBV6-1 and TRBJ1-2; perhaps TRBD1 as D (6 bases). The CDR3 totals 12 residues. Deletions cut 6 bases from V and 8 bases from J, with 13 bases between. In germline, CDR1 is MNHNS, CDR2 SASEGT. In nucleotides, the CDR3 is TGTGCCAGCAGCTCCACAGGGTCCGGCTACACCTTC. Translated: CASSSTGSGYTF.

The chain recombines TRBV5-6 with TRBJ1-2, with TRBD1 identical over 7 bases. Germline lookup yields CDR1 SGHDT and CDR2 YYEEEE. The J segment lost 7 bases and the V segment lost 0 bases, leaving 6 bases of the junction unmatched. The CDR3 consists of 14 residues. Written as DNA, the CDR3 is TGTGCCAGCAGCTTGGGCAGGGGGAAGGGTGGCTACACCTTC. It encodes CASSLGRGKGGYTF.

The V gene is TRBV7-6, the J gene TRBJ1-3, with TRBD1 as a possible D gene (6 bases). The CDR3 length is 17 residues. Trimming cost V 4 bases and J 1 base, with 17 bases left between them. Per germline, CDR1 SGHVS and CDR2 FNYEAQ. CDR3 bases: TGTGCCAGCAGCTCTTGGCTCCAGGGGTTTTCTGGAAACACCATATATTTT. Residues: CASSSWLQGFSGNTIYF. Full variable domain (missing parts from reference TRBV7-6 and TRBJ1-3): GAGVSQSPRYKVTKRGQDVALRCDPISGHVSLYWYRQALGQGPEFLTYFNYEAQQDKSGLPNDRFSAERPEGSISTLTIQRTEQRDSAMYRCASSSWLQGFSGNTIYFGEGSWLTVV.

The chain uses TRBV14 and TRBJ1-1; tentatively, D is TRBD1 (6 bases). V was trimmed by 3 bases and J by 6 bases, leaving 14 bases between them. The length of the CDR3 is 14 residues. Per germline, CDR1 SGHDN and CDR2 FVKESK. Written as DNA, the CDR3 is TGTGCCAGCAGCCAGCAGGGGCCCTGGGCTGAAGCTTTCTTT. The encoded protein is CASSQQGPWAEAFF.

The rearrangement links TRBV23-1 to TRBJ2-5; D may be TRBD2 (6 bases). TRBV23-1 is an open reading frame whose function is uncertain. The V end was cut by 8 bases, the J end by 0 bases, with 16 bases between. The CDR3 is 15 residues long. CDR3 in amino acids: CASGPPEGNQETQYF. The CDR3 DNA is TGCGCCAGCGGCCCGCCGGAGGGGAACCAAGAGACCCAGTACTTC.

The chain joins TRBV9 to TRBJ1-1; unclear D gene. The germline CDR1 and CDR2 sequences are SGDLS and YYNGEE. This CDR3 has 15 residues. V lost 0 bases and J lost 4, with 13 bases in between. CDR3 bases: TGTGCCAGCAGCGTAGATCTGAGCGGGCCCACTGAAGCTTTCTTT. Translating it yields CASSVDLSGPTEAFF. The entire variable domain, with the rest obtained from reference TRBV9 and TRBJ1-1, is as follows: DSGVTQTPKHLITATGQRVTLRCSPRSGDLSVYWYQQSLDQGLQFLIQYYNGEERAKGNILERFSAQQFPDLHSELNLSSLELGDSALYFCASSVDLSGPTEAFFGQGTRLTVV.